A selection of T cell receptor beta chains follows, all from one sample in a study of OX40 agonist ivuxolimab in advanced cancers. Clones were sequenced by immunoSEQ multiplex PCR, and TCRdb holds only the in-frame ones, with some missing. The sample consists of roughly 89,000 clones, under 95% of them appearing once. The specimen comprised CD4+ or CD8+ T cells sorted from blood, sampled in a trial of the OX40 agonist ivuxolimab. Every receptor here comes from an adult with an advanced solid tumor such as melanoma, head and neck, liver or kidney cancer. Both conserved end residues are part of each CDR3. A D gene is named only where the DNA matches it firmly. The listing skips clone size in some rows; elsewhere it reads once, few, many or a size class.

V: TRBV4-2; D: .; length: 13; size: .; J: TRBJ1-2; DNA: TGTGCCAGCAGCCAAGATCCGACAGAGGGCTACACCTTC; CDR3: CASSQDPTEGYTF
V: TRBV18; D: .; length: 14; size: .; J: TRBJ2-2; DNA: TGTGCCAGCTCACCTAGGAGTGACACCGGGGAGCTGTTTTTT; CDR3: CASSPRSDTGELFF
V: TRBV29-1; D: .; length: 11; size: .; J: TRBJ2-1; DNA: TGCAGCCTGTCTCAAAGAGGTGAGCAGTTCTTC; CDR3: CSLSQRGEQFF
V: TRBV11-2; D: .; length: 13; size: .; J: TRBJ2-7; DNA: TGTGCCAGCAGCTTAGACCGATCCTACGAGCAGTACTTC; CDR3: CASSLDRSYEQYF
V: TRBV18; D: TRBD2; length: 18; size: .; J: TRBJ2-3; DNA: TGTGCCAGCTCACGGGCGGGAGGGCGTGCTGACGGCACAGATACGCAGTATTTT; CDR3: CASSRAGGRADGTDTQYF
V: TRBV28; D: .; length: 15; size: .; J: TRBJ2-3; DNA: TGTGCCAGCAGTACCCGTCACGGAGCTAGGGATACGCAGTATTTT; CDR3: CASSTRHGARDTQYF
V: TRBV4-2; D: .; length: 16; size: .; J: TRBJ1-4; DNA: TGTGCCAGCAGCCAAGAGGGTTTAGGGGTTAATGAAAAACTGTTTTTT; CDR3: CASSQEGLGVNEKLFF
V: TRBV11-3; D: TRBD2; length: 16; size: .; J: TRBJ2-2; DNA: TGTGCCAGCAGCGCGGGAAGCGGGATATTGCCCGGGGAGCTGTTTTTT; CDR3: CASSAGSGILPGELFF
V: TRBV19; D: TRBD1; length: 16; size: once; J: TRBJ2-2; DNA: TGTGCCAGTAGAATCACCGGGACAGGGGGCACCGGGGAGCTGTTTTTT; CDR3: CASRITGTGGTGELFF
V: TRBV9; D: .; length: 16; size: .; J: TRBJ2-3; DNA: TGTGCCAGCAGCGTAATGATGGGACTCGGCACAGATACGCAGTATTTT; CDR3: CASSVMMGLGTDTQYF
V: TRBV6-5; D: TRBD1; length: 13; size: .; J: TRBJ1-1; DNA: TGTGCCAGCAGATCTCAGGGGGGGGTCGGAGCTTTCTTT; CDR3: CASRSQGGVGAFF
V: TRBV7-6; D: .; length: 15; size: .; J: TRBJ2-1; DNA: TGTGCCAGCAGCTTTAGGTCTGAGGGATACAATGAGCAGTTCTTC; CDR3: CASSFRSEGYNEQFF
V: TRBV4-1; D: TRBD2; length: 16; size: .; J: TRBJ2-3; DNA: TGCGCCAGCAGCCAAGTACCGGGACTAGCGTCAGATACGCAGTATTTT; CDR3: CASSQVPGLASDTQYF
V: TRBV7-8; D: .; length: 14; size: .; J: TRBJ2-7; DNA: TGTGCCAGCAGCTTAACCCTCTTAGCCCACGAGCAGTACTTC; CDR3: CASSLTLLAHEQYF
V: TRBV9; D: TRBD2; length: 14; size: .; J: TRBJ2-7; DNA: TGTGCCAGCAGCGCGACTAGCGGGAGCTACGAGCAGTACTTC; CDR3: CASSATSGSYEQYF
V: TRBV7-2; D: TRBD2; length: 16; size: .; J: TRBJ2-3; DNA: TGTGCCAGCAGCCCCAGAATAGCGGGAGGGACAGATACGCAGTATTTT; CDR3: CASSPRIAGGTDTQYF
V: TRBV6-6; D: .; length: 12; size: .; J: TRBJ2-5; DNA: TGTGCCACAAAGGCAGCCCAAGAGACCCAGTACTTC; CDR3: CATKAAQETQYF
V: TRBV11-3; D: TRBD1; length: 15; size: .; J: TRBJ2-1; DNA: TGTGCCAGCAGCTTATCAGGGACAGAATACAATGAGCAGTTCTTC; CDR3: CASSLSGTEYNEQFF
V: TRBV7-2; D: TRBD1; length: 15; size: .; J: TRBJ2-5; DNA: TGTGCCAGCAGCTTACAGGGGACAGGGAAGGAGACCCAGTACTTC; CDR3: CASSLQGTGKETQYF
V: TRBV12-5; D: .; length: 18; size: .; J: TRBJ2-2; DNA: TGTGCTAGTGGTAACACCCCGGACGGGACACCGAACACCGGGGAGCTGTTTTTT; CDR3: CASGNTPDGTPNTGELFF
V: TRBV2; D: TRBD2; length: 14; size: once; J: TRBJ2-7; DNA: TGTGCCAGCAGGTTAGCGGGAGGGCATCTCGAGCAGTACTTC; CDR3: CASRLAGGHLEQYF
V: TRBV7-9; D: .; length: 14; size: once; J: TRBJ2-7; DNA: TGTGCCAGCAGCTTGGGGTCAGGGGCTCGCGAGCAGTACTTC; CDR3: CASSLGSGAREQYF
V: TRBV7-2; D: TRBD1; length: 17; size: .; J: TRBJ2-7; DNA: TGTGCCAGCACCTTAAGCCTATCCGGGACAGCCGGCTACGAGCAGTACTTC; CDR3: CASTLSLSGTAGYEQYF
V: TRBV4-3; D: .; length: 15; size: .; J: TRBJ2-7; DNA: TGCGCCAGCAGCCAATCTTACCGACAGGTTGACGAGCAGTACTTC; CDR3: CASSQSYRQVDEQYF
V: TRBV10-3; D: TRBD1; length: 12; size: .; J: TRBJ2-1; DNA: TGTGCCACCAACAGGGGAGCGGATGAGCAGTTCTTC; CDR3: CATNRGADEQFF
V: TRBV5-1; D: .; length: 12; size: .; J: TRBJ2-7; DNA: TGCGCCAGCAGCTTGGACAAGTACGAGCAGTACTTC; CDR3: CASSLDKYEQYF
V: TRBV6-5; D: TRBD1; length: 14; size: .; J: TRBJ1-5; DNA: TGTGCCAGCAACCCCCACAGGGGGAATCAGCCCCAGCATTTT; CDR3: CASNPHRGNQPQHF
V: TRBV9; D: TRBD1; length: 14; size: .; J: TRBJ2-5; DNA: TGTGCCAGCAGCGTAGGACAGGGACGAGAGACCCAGTACTTC; CDR3: CASSVGQGRETQYF
V: TRBV29-1; D: .; length: 15; size: once; J: TRBJ2-1; DNA: TGCAGCGGAGGGACCCCCGAAGGCTCCTACAATGAGCAGTTCTTC; CDR3: CSGGTPEGSYNEQFF
V: TRBV10-3; D: .; length: 13; size: once; J: TRBJ2-7; DNA: TGTGCCATCAGCTCAGGGAAGGAAGACGAGCAGTACTTC; CDR3: CAISSGKEDEQYF
V: TRBV11-2; D: .; length: 14; size: .; J: TRBJ1-1; DNA: TGTGCCAGCAGCTTAGGGTTAGGGGGGACTGAAGCTTTCTTT; CDR3: CASSLGLGGTEAFF
V: TRBV7-8; D: .; length: 14; size: .; J: TRBJ2-2; DNA: TGTGCCAGCAGCCTCGGACAGTTGGCCGGGGAGCTGTTTTTT; CDR3: CASSLGQLAGELFF
V: TRBV4-3; D: TRBD1; length: 15; size: .; J: TRBJ2-7; DNA: TGCGCCAGCAGCCTACAACAGGGGGCTAACTACGAGCAGTACTTC; CDR3: CASSLQQGANYEQYF
V: TRBV7-2; D: .; length: 14; size: .; J: TRBJ2-7; DNA: TGTGCCAGCAGCCCCGGAGCGACTACCTACGAGCAGTACTTC; CDR3: CASSPGATTYEQYF
V: TRBV4-3; D: .; length: 20; size: .; J: TRBJ2-2; DNA: TGCGCCAGCAGCCCACAGGGGGGCGGGAGGGCGATCTTAGACACCGGGGAGCTGTTTTTT; CDR3: CASSPQGGGRAILDTGELFF
V: TRBV9; D: TRBD2; length: 15; size: .; J: TRBJ2-7; DNA: TGTGCCAGCAGCGTAGGCGGGAGTCCGAGCTACGAGCAGTACTTC; CDR3: CASSVGGSPSYEQYF
V: TRBV6-1; D: TRBD2; length: 15; size: few; J: TRBJ2-7; DNA: TGTGCCAGCAGTCCCGGGGGGGCAGGGAACTACGAGCAGTACTTC; CDR3: CASSPGGAGNYEQYF
V: TRBV28; D: .; length: 15; size: .; J: TRBJ2-7; DNA: TGTGCCAGCAAAAATTACAGGACAGCTCCCTACGAGCAGTACTTC; CDR3: CASKNYRTAPYEQYF
V: TRBV28; D: TRBD1; length: 12; size: .; J: TRBJ2-7; DNA: TGTGCCAGCACGGGACAGACCTACGAGCAGTACTTC; CDR3: CASTGQTYEQYF
V: TRBV28; D: TRBD1; length: 14; size: .; J: TRBJ1-2; DNA: TGTGCCAGCAGTGATACGACAGGGAACTATGGCTACACCTTC; CDR3: CASSDTTGNYGYTF
V: TRBV7-8; D: .; length: 12; size: .; J: TRBJ2-2; DNA: TGTGCCAGCAGCTTAGTAAGGGGGGAGCTGTTTTTT; CDR3: CASSLVRGELFF
V: TRBV4-2; D: TRBD1; length: 14; size: once; J: TRBJ2-3; DNA: TGTGCCAGCAGCCTGGGGACAGGGTTGGATACGCAGTATTTT; CDR3: CASSLGTGLDTQYF
V: TRBV4-3; D: .; length: 14; size: .; J: TRBJ1-3; DNA: TGCGCCAGCAGCCAAGGGGTTTCTGGAAACACCATATATTTT; CDR3: CASSQGVSGNTIYF
V: TRBV28; D: TRBD2; length: 15; size: .; J: TRBJ2-2; DNA: TGTGCCAGCAGGCGGGCGGGGGCGAACACCGGGGAGCTGTTTTTT; CDR3: CASRRAGANTGELFF
V: TRBV11-2; D: .; length: 14; size: .; J: TRBJ2-3; DNA: TGTGCCAGCAGCTTCAGCGGGAGCACAGATACGCAGTATTTT; CDR3: CASSFSGSTDTQYF
V: TRBV15; D: TRBD2; length: 16; size: .; J: TRBJ2-5; DNA: TGTGCCACCAGCAGAGATATGGCGGGAGGTCACCAGACCCAGTACTTC; CDR3: CATSRDMAGGHQTQYF